This record looks at one TCR beta chain sequence and its context. Sequencing was performed with immunoSEQ multiplex PCR; in TCRdb, only in-frame clones are kept and a portion is missing. The sample lists 75,000 to 100,000 clones; about nine tenths were seen once. Baseline, cycle 4 day 1, and cycle 7 day 1 were the blood sampling points. The CDR3 extends over 14 amino acids. Germline V gene sequence: CDR1 KGHSH, CDR2 LQKENI. V gave up 6 bases and J gave up 8 bases, with 19 bases separating them. The data stem from a study of OX40 agonist ivuxolimab in advanced cancers. Study-level information: Cancers in dose escalation were hepatocellular, melanoma, renal cell and head and neck. The study reported partial responses in three patients: one hepatocellular carcinoma, two cutaneous melanoma. Eligibility admitted prior anti-PD-1, anti-PD-L1 or anti-CTLA-4 therapy; about 40% had some.

The V gene is TRBV18, the J gene TRBJ1-2, with D perhaps TRBD1 (5 bases). The sequenced sample was CD4+ or CD8+ T cells sorted from blood, obtained in a trial of the OX40 agonist ivuxolimab. The receptor was isolated from an adult with an advanced solid tumor such as melanoma, head and neck, liver or kidney cancer. CDR3 coding DNA: TGTGCCAGCTCGACAGTGCAGGGTACCGACGGCTACACCTTC. Translating it yields CASSTVQGTDGYTF.